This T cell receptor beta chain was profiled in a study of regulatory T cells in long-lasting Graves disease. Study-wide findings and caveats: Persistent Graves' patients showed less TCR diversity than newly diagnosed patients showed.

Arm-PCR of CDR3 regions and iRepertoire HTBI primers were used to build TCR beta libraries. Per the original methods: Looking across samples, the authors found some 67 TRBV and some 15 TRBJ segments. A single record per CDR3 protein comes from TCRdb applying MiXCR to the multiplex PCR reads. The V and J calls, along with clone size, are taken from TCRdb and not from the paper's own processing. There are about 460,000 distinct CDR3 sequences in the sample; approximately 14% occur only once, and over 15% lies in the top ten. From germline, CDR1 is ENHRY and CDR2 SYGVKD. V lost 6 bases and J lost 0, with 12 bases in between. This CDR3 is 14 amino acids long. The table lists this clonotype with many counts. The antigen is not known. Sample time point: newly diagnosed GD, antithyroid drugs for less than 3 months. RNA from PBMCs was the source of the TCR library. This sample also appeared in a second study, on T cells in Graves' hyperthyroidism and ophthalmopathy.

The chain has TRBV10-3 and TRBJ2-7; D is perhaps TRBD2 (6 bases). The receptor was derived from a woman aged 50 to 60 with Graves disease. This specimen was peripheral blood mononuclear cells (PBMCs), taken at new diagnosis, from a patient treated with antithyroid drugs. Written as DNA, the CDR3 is TGTGCCATCAGCCAGGACGGGAGCTCCTACGAGCAGTACTTC. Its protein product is CAISQDGSSYEQYF.